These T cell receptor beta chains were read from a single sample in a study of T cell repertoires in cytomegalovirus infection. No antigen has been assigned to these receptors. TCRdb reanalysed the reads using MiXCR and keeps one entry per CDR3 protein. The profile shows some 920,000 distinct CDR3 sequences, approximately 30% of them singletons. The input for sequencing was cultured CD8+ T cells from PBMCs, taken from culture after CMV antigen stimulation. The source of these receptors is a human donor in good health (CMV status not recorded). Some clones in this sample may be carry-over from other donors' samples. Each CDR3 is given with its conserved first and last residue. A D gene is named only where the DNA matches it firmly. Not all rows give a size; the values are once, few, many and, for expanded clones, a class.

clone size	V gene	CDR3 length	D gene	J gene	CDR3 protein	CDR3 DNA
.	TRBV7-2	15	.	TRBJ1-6	CASSLTGHLNSPLHF	TGTGCCAGCAGCCTAACGGGACACCTTAATTCACCCCTCCACTTT
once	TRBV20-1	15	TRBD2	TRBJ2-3	CSARISGGAADTQYF	TGCAGTGCTAGAATTAGCGGGGGGGCGGCTGATACGCAGTATTTT
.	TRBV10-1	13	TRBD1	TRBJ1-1	CASSSWDRPEAFF	TGCGCCAGCAGTTCCTGGGACAGGCCTGAAGCTTTCTTT
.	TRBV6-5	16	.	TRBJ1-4	CTSSYFGPTANEKLFF	TGTACCAGCAGTTACTTCGGACCGACCGCTAATGAAAAACTGTTTTTT
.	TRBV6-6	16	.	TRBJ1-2	CASSYSLPGPNYGYTF	TGTGCCAGCAGTTACTCGCTTCCGGGGCCTAACTATGGCTACACCTTC
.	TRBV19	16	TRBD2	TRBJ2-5	CASRRLAGGYQETQYF	TGTGCCAGTAGAAGACTAGCGGGGGGCTACCAAGAGACCCAGTACTTC
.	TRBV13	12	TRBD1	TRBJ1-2	CASSDDRVGYTF	TGTGCCAGCAGCGACGACAGGGTTGGCTACACCTTC
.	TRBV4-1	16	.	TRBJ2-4	CASSQDTGAVKNIQYF	TGCGCCAGCAGCCAAGATACGGGGGCTGTCAAAAACATTCAGTACTTC
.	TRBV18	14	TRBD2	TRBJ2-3	CASSMSSGRDTQYF	TGTGCCAGCTCAATGTCTAGCGGGAGAGATACGCAGTATTTT
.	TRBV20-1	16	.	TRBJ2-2	CSARDLGGQLAGELFF	TGCAGTGCTAGAGATCTGGGGGGCCAGTTAGCCGGGGAGCTGTTTTTT
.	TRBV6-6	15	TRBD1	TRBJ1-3	CASRSDRVDGNTIYF	TGTGCCAGCAGGTCTGACAGGGTTGATGGAAACACCATATATTTT
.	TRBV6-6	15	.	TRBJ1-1	CASSYPPGSYTEAFF	TGTGCCAGCAGTTACCCACCAGGGAGTTACACTGAAGCTTTCTTT
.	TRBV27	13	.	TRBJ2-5	CASSRGQWETQYF	TGTGCCAGCAGTCGCGGACAGTGGGAGACCCAGTACTTC
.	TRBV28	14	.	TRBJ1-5	CASSLYGGNQPQHF	TGTGCCAGCAGCCTATACGGGGGCAATCAGCCCCAGCATTTT
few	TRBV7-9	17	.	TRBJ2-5	CASSATVGGHLQETQYF	TGTGCCAGCAGCGCCACCGTCGGGGGACATCTACAAGAGACCCAGTACTTC
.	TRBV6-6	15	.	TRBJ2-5	CASSYIQGPGETQYF	TGTGCCAGCAGTTACATCCAGGGGCCGGGGGAGACCCAGTACTTC
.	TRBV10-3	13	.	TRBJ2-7	CAISVSIGSEQYF	TGTGCCATCAGTGTAAGTATAGGTAGCGAGCAGTACTTC
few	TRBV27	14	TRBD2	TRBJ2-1	CASNSGGGYNEQFF	TGTGCCAGCAATAGCGGCGGGGGTTACAATGAGCAGTTCTTC
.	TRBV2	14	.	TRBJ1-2	CAMGTAKRDYGYTF	TGTGCCATGGGGACGGCTAAGCGTGACTATGGCTACACCTTC
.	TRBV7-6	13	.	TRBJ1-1	CASSSGGNAEAFF	TGTGCCAGCAGCTCCGGAGGGAACGCTGAAGCTTTCTTT
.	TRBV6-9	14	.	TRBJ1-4	CASSYSQVQEKLFF	TGTGCCAGCAGTTATTCCCAGGTTCAAGAAAAACTGTTTTTT
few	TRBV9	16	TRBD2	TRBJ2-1	CASSVDWRGATGEQFF	TGTGCCAGCAGCGTAGATTGGCGGGGGGCCACTGGCGAGCAGTTCTTC
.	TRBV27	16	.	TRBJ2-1	CASSGGAPSSYNEQFF	TGTGCCAGCAGTGGGGGGGCCCCTAGCTCCTACAATGAGCAGTTCTTC
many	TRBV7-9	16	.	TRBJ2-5	CASSRGYGGVQETQYF	TGTGCCAGCAGCCGCGGGTATGGGGGAGTCCAAGAGACCCAGTACTTC
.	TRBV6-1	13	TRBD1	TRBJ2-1	CASSYLQGDEQFF	TGTGCCAGCAGTTACCTACAGGGGGATGAGCAGTTCTTC
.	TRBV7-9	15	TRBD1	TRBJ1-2	CASGGTGGWNYGYTF	TGTGCCAGCGGCGGGACAGGGGGCTGGAACTATGGCTACACCTTC
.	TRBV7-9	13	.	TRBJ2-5	CASSFQGWETQYF	TGTGCCAGCAGCTTTCAAGGCTGGGAGACCCAGTACTTC
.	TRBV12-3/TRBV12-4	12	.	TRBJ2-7	CASSFGRYGQYF	TGTGCCAGCAGTTTTGGGCGTTACGGGCAGTACTTC
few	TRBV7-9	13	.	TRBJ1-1	CASSNSKNTEAFF	TGTGCCAGCAGCAATTCGAAGAACACTGAAGCTTTCTTT
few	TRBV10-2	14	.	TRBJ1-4	CASSEFRSNEKLFF	TGCGCCAGCAGTGAGTTCAGATCTAATGAAAAACTGTTTTTT
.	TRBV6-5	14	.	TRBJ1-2	CASGPQGGNYGYTF	TGTGCCAGCGGTCCACAGGGAGGTAACTATGGCTACACCTTC
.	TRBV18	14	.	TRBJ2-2	CANSPMENTGELFF	TGTGCCAACTCACCAATGGAGAACACCGGGGAGCTGTTTTTT
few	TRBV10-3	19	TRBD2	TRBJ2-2	CAIRLGGLAGETNTGELFF	TGTGCCATCAGACTTGGGGGGCTAGCGGGGGAGACGAACACCGGGGAGCTGTTTTTT
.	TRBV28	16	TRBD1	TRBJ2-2	CASTDPGQGTTGELFF	TGTGCCAGCACCGACCCGGGACAGGGGACCACCGGGGAGCTGTTTTTT
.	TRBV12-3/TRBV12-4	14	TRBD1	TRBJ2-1	CASEGQGGPNEQFF	TGTGCCAGCGAGGGACAGGGTGGCCCCAATGAGCAGTTCTTC
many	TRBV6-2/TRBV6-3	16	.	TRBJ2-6	CASSYRAGAGANVLTF	TGTGCCAGCAGTTACCGGGCAGGGGCTGGGGCCAACGTCCTGACTTTC
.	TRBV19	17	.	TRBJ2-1	CASSTLYRDEGYNEQFF	TGTGCCAGTAGTACCCTGTATAGGGACGAAGGGTACAATGAGCAGTTCTTC
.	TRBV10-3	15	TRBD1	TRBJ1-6	CAISGTGEKESPLHF	TGTGCCATCAGTGGAACAGGGGAAAAGGAGTCACCCCTCCACTTT
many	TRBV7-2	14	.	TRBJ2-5	CASRLRGPRETQYF	TGTGCCAGCAGGCTCCGGGGACCTAGGGAGACCCAGTACTTC
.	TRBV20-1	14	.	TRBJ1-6	CSARIRGNNSPLHF	TGCAGTGCTAGGATAAGGGGAAATAATTCACCCCTCCACTTT
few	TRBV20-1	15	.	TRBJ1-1	CSASRWPGEPTEAFF	TGCAGTGCTAGTCGATGGCCAGGGGAACCCACTGAAGCTTTCTTT
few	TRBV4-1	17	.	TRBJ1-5	CASSQVTLEASNQPQHF	TGCGCCAGCAGCCAAGTAACTCTTGAGGCGAGCAATCAGCCCCAGCATTTT
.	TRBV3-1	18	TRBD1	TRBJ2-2	CASSHLGGTGFSTGELFF	TGTGCCAGCAGCCATCTCGGAGGGACAGGTTTTAGCACCGGGGAGCTGTTTTTT
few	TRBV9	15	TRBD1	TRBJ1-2	CASSPPGTGNYGYTF	TGTGCCAGCAGCCCCCCCGGGACAGGGAACTATGGCTACACCTTC
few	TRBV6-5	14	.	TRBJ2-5	CASSWTMYQETQYF	TGTGCCAGCAGTTGGACAATGTACCAAGAGACCCAGTACTTC
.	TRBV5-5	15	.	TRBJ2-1	CASGLGESSYNEQFF	TGTGCCAGCGGGCTCGGGGAGTCCTCCTACAATGAGCAGTTCTTC
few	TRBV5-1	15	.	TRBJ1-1	CASSLDPEGNTEAFF	TGCGCCAGCAGCTTGGACCCCGAGGGGAACACTGAAGCTTTCTTT
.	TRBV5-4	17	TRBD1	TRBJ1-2	CASSLAETLRTGYGYTF	TGTGCCAGCAGCTTGGCCGAAACCCTGAGGACAGGGTATGGCTACACCTTC
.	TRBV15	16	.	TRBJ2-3	CATSRVSDMGTDTQYF	TGTGCCACCAGCAGAGTGTCAGACATGGGCACAGATACGCAGTATTTT